Below are 5 T cell receptor beta chains sequenced from a single sample in a study of response to subunit inactivated influenza vaccine. MiXCR, applied by TCRdb to the RT-PCR reads, yields one record per CDR3 protein. The sample has about 480,000 distinct CDR3 sequences, roughly 11% seen once. Sequencing used PBMCs from blood, obtained about 40 days after vaccination. Source of these receptors: a man between 45 and 60 years old who received an inactivated influenza vaccine.

V and J are TRBV6-5 and TRBJ1-3; TRBD1 matches at 9 bases. The CDR3 totals 18 residues. The germline V gene has CDR1 MNHEY and CDR2 SVGAGI. Trimming removed 2 bases from V and 4 bases from J; junction bases left unmatched: 12. In DNA form, the CDR3 reads TGTGCCAGCAGTTACGGTACTCGGAACAGGGGGCCCGGAAACACCATATATTTT. Translated: CASSYGTRNRGPGNTIYF.

This clonotype came up many times. The chain joins TRBV20-1 to TRBJ2-5, with a weak D call TRBD2 (5 bases). Germline loops: CDR1 DFQATT, CDR2 SNEGSKA (reference sequence). This CDR3 is built from 13 residues. Trimming left V 4 bases short and J 0 bases short, with 9 bases between. CDR3 sequence reads: CSAMDWHQETQYF. DNA for the CDR3: TGCAGTGCTATGGACTGGCACCAAGAGACCCAGTACTTC.

The chain recombines TRBV7-8 with TRBJ1-1; 7 bases are shared with TRBD1. V gave up 5 bases and J gave up 13 bases; unmatched junction bases: 19. Germline V CDR1 and CDR2: SGHVS, FQNEAQ. The CDR3 sequence is 15 residues long. CDR3 amino acids: CASSERTTGLRKVFF. The CDR3 DNA reads TGTGCCAGCAGCGAGAGAACGACAGGGTTGCGTAAAGTTTTCTTT.

This chain connects TRBV7-6 to TRBJ2-7; D perhaps matches TRBD2 (7 bases). This CDR3 contains 15 residues. The germline CDR1 and CDR2 sequences are SGHVS and FNYEAQ. V dropped 5 bases and J dropped 4 bases, with 18 bases sitting between them. In DNA form, the CDR3 reads TGTGCCAGCAGCCCCCTACGGGGGCGGGGGTACGAGCAGTACTTC. As protein: CASSPLRGRGYEQYF.

The table lists this clonotype with many counts. The chain couples TRBV5-1 to TRBJ1-1; maybe TRBD1 (5 bases). CDR1 SGHRS and CDR2 YFSETQ come from the germline V gene. The CDR3 spans 14 residues. V was clipped by 0 bases and J by 2 bases, with 8 bases between them. Here the CDR3 reads CASSLGGTNTEAFF. DNA of the CDR3: TGCGCCAGCAGCTTGGGAGGGACTAACACTGAAGCTTTCTTT.